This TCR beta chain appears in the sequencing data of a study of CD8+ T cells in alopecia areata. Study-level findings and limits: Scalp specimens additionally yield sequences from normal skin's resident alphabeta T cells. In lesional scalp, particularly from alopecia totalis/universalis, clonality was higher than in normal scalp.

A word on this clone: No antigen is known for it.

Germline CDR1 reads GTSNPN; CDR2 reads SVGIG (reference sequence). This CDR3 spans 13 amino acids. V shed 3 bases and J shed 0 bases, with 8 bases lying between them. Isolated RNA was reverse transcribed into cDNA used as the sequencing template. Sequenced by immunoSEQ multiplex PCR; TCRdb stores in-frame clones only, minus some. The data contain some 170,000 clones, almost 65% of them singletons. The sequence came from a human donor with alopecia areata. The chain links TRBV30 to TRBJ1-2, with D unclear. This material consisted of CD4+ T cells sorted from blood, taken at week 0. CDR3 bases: TGTGCCTGGAGGGGTTTAGCTAACTATGGCTACACCTTC. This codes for CAWRGLANYGYTF.